The rows below give T cell receptor beta chains drawn from one sample of a study of shared clonotypes between healthy human individuals. TCRdb's copy holds only in-frame clones and misses some; the assay was immunoSEQ multiplex PCR. The data contain about 710,000 clones, around 73% of them singletons. Sequencing input: memory CD4+ T cells sorted from blood. The receptor set was obtained from a woman aged 30 to 39 in good health. The CDR3 runs from the conserved cysteine through the conserved F or W. A D gene is named only where the DNA matches it firmly. Only some rows state a clone size, as once, few, many or a class for expanded clones.

D,size,V,J,CDR3,DNA
NA,NA,TRBV10-2,TRBJ1-3,CASSESGGNTIYF,TGCGCCAGCAGTGAATCGGGTGGAAACACCATATATTTT
NA,NA,TRBV29-1,TRBJ2-7,CSVGSGRTLYEQYF,TGCAGCGTTGGTTCCGGCCGCACCCTCTACGAGCAGTACTTC
TRBD1,NA,TRBV5-5,TRBJ2-7,CASSSGTASYEQYF,TGTGCCAGCAGCTCCGGGACAGCATCCTACGAGCAGTACTTC
NA,NA,TRBV18,TRBJ2-1,CASSPWQRVENEQFF,TGTGCCAGCTCACCATGGCAGCGGGTGGAGAATGAGCAGTTCTTC
NA,NA,TRBV29-1,TRBJ1-1,CSVRGHTEAFF,TGCAGCGTTCGAGGCCACACTGAAGCTTTCTTT
TRBD2,NA,TRBV6-1,TRBJ2-1,CASSDWTRGNEQFF,TGTGCCAGCAGTGACTGGACTAGGGGAAATGAGCAGTTCTTC
NA,NA,TRBV9,TRBJ1-2,CASSVIQGWGYTF,TGTGCCAGCAGCGTAATTCAGGGATGGGGCTACACCTTC
NA,NA,TRBV5-1,TRBJ2-3,CASSGSRGPSTDTQYF,TGCGCCAGCAGCGGGAGCAGGGGCCCATCCACAGATACGCAGTATTTT
NA,once,TRBV28,TRBJ1-4,CASSYPRSRGGKLFF,TGTGCCAGCAGTTACCCTCGTAGCAGAGGGGGAAAACTGTTTTTT
NA,NA,TRBV7-2,TRBJ1-4,CASSFVGVGEKLFF,TGTGCCAGCAGCTTTGTGGGAGTTGGGGAAAAACTGTTTTTT
TRBD2,NA,TRBV4-2,TRBJ2-1,CASSQVGLAGGVYNEQFF,TGTGCCAGCAGCCAAGTCGGACTAGCGGGAGGGGTGTACAATGAGCAGTTCTTC
TRBD2,once,TRBV4-1,TRBJ2-1,CASSRGLVSYNEQFF,TGCGCCAGCAGCCGGGGACTAGTCTCCTACAATGAGCAGTTCTTC
TRBD2,NA,TRBV9,TRBJ2-2,CASSVSGNGAGELFF,TGTGCCAGCAGCGTTAGCGGGAACGGGGCCGGGGAGCTGTTTTTT
TRBD1,NA,TRBV25-1,TRBJ2-3,CASSDVVGTAVRTDTQYF,TGTGCCAGCAGTGACGTAGTCGGGACAGCTGTTCGCACAGATACGCAGTATTTT
TRBD2,NA,TRBV18,TRBJ2-3,CASSLTSGTDTQYF,TGTGCCAGCTCACTGACTAGCGGCACAGATACGCAGTATTTT
NA,few,TRBV2,TRBJ2-3,CASSEARVGSTDTQYF,TGTGCCAGCAGTGAAGCGAGGGTCGGAAGCACAGATACGCAGTATTTT
NA,NA,TRBV15,TRBJ2-1,CATSSLVYRASYNEQFF,TGTGCCACCAGCAGCCTCGTCTATAGGGCTTCCTACAATGAGCAGTTCTTC
NA,NA,TRBV5-6,TRBJ2-1,CASSLVAWRGTTYNEQFF,TGTGCCAGCAGCTTGGTCGCCTGGCGCGGGACCACCTACAATGAGCAGTTCTTC
TRBD2,NA,TRBV2,TRBJ2-1,CASSELAGSYNEQFF,TGTGCCAGCAGTGAACTAGCGGGCTCCTACAATGAGCAGTTCTTC
NA,once,TRBV29-1,TRBJ1-3,CSVDSGKGVNTIYF,TGCAGCGTTGATTCCGGGAAAGGGGTAAACACCATATATTTT
TRBD2,few,TRBV14,TRBJ2-1,CASSQGLAGEEDNEQFF,TGTGCCAGCAGCCAAGGACTAGCGGGAGAGGAAGACAATGAGCAGTTCTTC
NA,NA,TRBV7-9,TRBJ2-1,CASSTREQQFF,TGTGCCAGCAGCACTAGAGAGCAGCAGTTCTTC
NA,once,TRBV7-9,TRBJ2-7,CASSRGSTTYEQYF,TGTGCCAGCAGCCGAGGATCGACAACCTACGAGCAGTACTTC
NA,once,TRBV28,TRBJ1-5,CASSRLLRDSNQPQHF,TGTGCCAGCAGTCGACTCCTCCGAGATAGCAATCAGCCCCAGCATTTT
TRBD1,NA,TRBV5-1,TRBJ2-1,CASSLGQAALYNEQFF,TGCGCCAGCAGCCTGGGACAGGCGGCCCTCTACAATGAGCAGTTCTTC
TRBD1,NA,TRBV25-1,TRBJ2-1,CASTEGQGYNEQFF,TGTGCCAGCACTGAAGGACAGGGCTACAATGAGCAGTTCTTC
NA,once,TRBV6-5,TRBJ2-7,CASSYRRTYEQYF,TGTGCCAGCAGTTACAGGCGCACCTACGAGCAGTACTTC
TRBD2,few,TRBV5-4,TRBJ2-7,CASSLAGGRSYEQYF,TGTGCCAGCAGCTTGGCGGGCGGGAGAAGTTACGAGCAGTACTTC
TRBD1,NA,TRBV18,TRBJ2-1,CASSWTGAYNEQFF,TGTGCCAGCTCCTGGACAGGCGCCTACAATGAGCAGTTCTTC
NA,few,TRBV2,TRBJ1-5,CASSEVESQPQHF,TGTGCCAGCAGTGAGGTGGAGAGTCAGCCCCAGCATTTT
TRBD1,few,TRBV5-1,TRBJ1-3,CASSWGQFSGNTIYF,TGCGCCAGCAGCTGGGGACAGTTCTCTGGAAACACCATATATTTT
NA,NA,TRBV6-7,TRBJ1-2,CASSPTDYGYTF,TGTGCCAGCAGTCCAACGGACTATGGCTACACCTTC
TRBD1,NA,TRBV7-2,TRBJ1-1,CASSERRLGDSEAFF,TGTGCCAGCAGCGAACGCCGCCTAGGGGACAGTGAAGCTTTCTTT
NA,NA,TRBV7-8,TRBJ2-1,CASSLGVSNWNEQFF,TGTGCCAGCAGCTTAGGGGTTTCGAATTGGAATGAGCAGTTCTTC
NA,few,TRBV5-5,TRBJ2-3,CASRIPTPDTQYF,TGTGCCAGCAGGATACCCACGCCAGATACGCAGTATTTT
TRBD1,NA,TRBV7-3,TRBJ1-1,CASSLRGQGVGGNTEAFF,TGTGCCAGCAGCTTACGGGGACAGGGGGTAGGAGGGAACACTGAAGCTTTCTTT
TRBD2,NA,TRBV5-4,TRBJ2-1,CASSFGTRDNEQFF,TGTGCCAGCAGCTTTGGGACTAGGGACAATGAGCAGTTCTTC
NA,once,TRBV5-1,TRBJ2-7,CASSLELRLGSYYEQYF,TGCGCCAGCAGCTTGGAGTTGCGGCTGGGCTCCTACTACGAGCAGTACTTC
NA,NA,TRBV5-1,TRBJ2-2,CASSLVDGELFF,TGCGCCAGCAGCTTGGTCGACGGGGAGCTGTTTTTT
NA,few,TRBV28,TRBJ1-2,CVASRNYGYTF,TGTGTGGCCTCCCGCAACTATGGCTACACCTTC
NA,NA,TRBV10-1,TRBJ2-3,CASSERARDTQYF,TGCGCCAGCAGTGAAAGGGCTAGGGATACGCAGTATTTT
TRBD2,NA,TRBV27,TRBJ2-3,CASSLEAGGLAGGTDTQYF,TGTGCCAGCAGTTTAGAGGCGGGGGGACTAGCGGGAGGGACAGATACGCAGTATTTT
NA,NA,TRBV6-6,TRBJ1-1,CASSYWPGPNTEAFF,TGTGCCAGCAGTTACTGGCCGGGACCGAACACTGAAGCTTTCTTT
TRBD2,NA,TRBV28,TRBJ2-7,CASSFSLAGETTYEQYF,TGTGCCAGCAGTTTCTCTCTAGCGGGAGAAACCACCTACGAGCAGTACTTC
NA,NA,TRBV30,TRBJ1-1,CAWSKGMNTEAFF,TGTGCCTGGAGTAAGGGCATGAACACTGAAGCTTTCTTT
NA,NA,TRBV7-9,TRBJ2-5,CASSLGAGPETQYF,TGTGCCAGCAGCTTAGGTGCGGGCCCAGAGACCCAGTACTTC
TRBD2,NA,TRBV2,TRBJ2-5,CASSGLAGSSETQYF,TGTGCCAGCAGCGGACTAGCGGGAAGCTCAGAGACCCAGTACTTC
TRBD2,NA,TRBV6-6,TRBJ2-7,CASSYVGGPVEQYF,TGTGCCAGCAGTTACGTGGGAGGGCCTGTCGAGCAGTACTTC
NA,NA,TRBV5-1,TRBJ1-2,CASSLEAGDGYTF,TGCGCCAGCAGCTTGGAAGCCGGGGATGGCTACACCTTC
NA,NA,TRBV19,TRBJ2-2,CASTPWPQPTNTGELFF,TGTGCCAGTACCCCATGGCCCCAACCCACGAACACCGGGGAGCTGTTTTTT
TRBD1,once,TRBV27,TRBJ2-7,CASSLGPGQGSYEQYF,TGTGCCAGCAGTTTAGGCCCGGGACAGGGAAGCTACGAGCAGTACTTC
NA,NA,TRBV28,TRBJ1-1,CASRSRVASTEAFF,TGTGCCAGCAGGAGCAGGGTTGCTAGCACTGAAGCTTTCTTT
TRBD1,NA,TRBV6-1,TRBJ1-5,CASLGTASGQPQHF,TGTGCCAGCCTAGGGACAGCCTCAGGCCAGCCCCAGCATTTT
TRBD2,NA,TRBV7-3,TRBJ2-5,CASSPPGGETQYF,TGTGCCAGCAGCCCCCCCGGGGGGGAGACCCAGTACTTC
TRBD2,NA,TRBV5-1,TRBJ2-3,CASSLRAGGLDTQYF,TGCGCCAGCAGCTTGAGAGCGGGAGGGTTAGATACGCAGTATTTT
TRBD1,NA,TRBV2,TRBJ2-7,CASSLTGGWDEQYF,TGTGCCAGCAGCCTGACAGGGGGTTGGGACGAGCAGTACTTC
NA,NA,TRBV4-1,TRBJ2-5,CASSQGFQETQYF,TGCGCCAGCAGCCAAGGGTTCCAAGAGACCCAGTACTTC
TRBD1,NA,TRBV15,TRBJ1-5,CATSRTGLVNQPQHF,TGTGCCACCAGCAGGACAGGGTTGGTCAATCAGCCCCAGCATTTT
TRBD2,NA,TRBV2,TRBJ2-3,CASTGTSGSTDTQYF,TGTGCCAGCACCGGGACTAGCGGGAGCACAGATACGCAGTATTTT
TRBD1,NA,TRBV18,TRBJ1-5,CASSPQGAGQPQHF,TGTGCCAGCTCACCACAGGGGGCCGGGCAGCCCCAGCATTTT